This T cell receptor beta chain was identified in a study of HIV-infected patients and healthy controls. The germline CDR1 and CDR2 sequences are KGHDR and SFDVKD. The CDR3 extends over 18 amino acids. V was cut by 4 bases and J by 5 bases, with 22 bases left in between. The repertoire came from unfractionated whole blood and reflected all unsorted peripheral T cells. Reverse transcription used about 500 ng RNA and constant-region primers for alpha and beta. Separate chain-specific third strand synthesis with multiplexing indices produced the alpha and beta libraries. TCRdb reprocessed the 5' RACE reads with MiXCR, giving one entry per CDR3 protein. In the table there are about 18,000 distinct CDR3 sequences, 8.5% to 9.5% of which are singletons. Study-level findings and limits: HIV+ repertoires were severely depleted of MAIT alpha-chain CDR3s, unlike healthy controls. HIV-infected patients shared fewer CDR3 sequences between individuals than healthy controls. Study cohorts differed slightly in age and sex, but this did not explain diversity differences.

As to this clonotype: Its target is not known.

Sequencing used blood. This TCR came from an adult in good health. J is TRBJ2-2 and V is TRBV24-1; D is perhaps TRBD2 (6 bases). The CDR3 nucleotides read TGTGCCACCAGTGACATTAGTGGGGGACGCCGGGAGACCGGGGAGCTGTTTTTT. Translating gives CATSDISGGRRETGELFF.